This T cell receptor beta chain was retrieved from a study of blood T cell repertoires in COVID-19 (dated by TCRdb to 2020 to 2022). Some background on the complete study: Collaborator samples came from the United States, Italy and Spain and covered acute and convalescent phases of COVID-19. The samples were drawn from two sources: the first 160 participants of the ongoing ImmuneRACE study, and 1,000 to 1,500 subjects contributed by 6 global collaborators. The dataset comprised deeply sampled blood TCRbeta repertoires from subjects exposed to, actively infected with, or recovered from COVID-19. HLA class I and class II types, where available, came from metadata supplied by the sample provider rather than from assay-based typing. The prospective study material was composed of cDNA or gDNA derived from T cells, B-cell-depleted T cells, or PBMCs. A freely available public database, intended as a resource for researchers studying the immune response to SARS-CoV-2, is where the repertoires were released. A de-identified subject ID, COVID-19 status, age in years and sex were almost always included in the sample metadata.

On the study overall, not on this receptor specifically: The quantity of clinical and demographic metadata differed by source and by participant and was supplied without curation.

The immunoSEQ Assay, a bias-controlled multiplex PCR, was used to amplify TCRbeta CDR3 regions from genomic DNA. Under the source paper's analysis protocol: Within the assay, amplification of reference gene primers was used to estimate how many nucleated cells each sample contained. To quantify the absolute abundance of each unique TCRbeta CDR3 rearrangement, sequence reads were collapsed and filtered. For each sample, productive Simpson clonality was calculated as the square root of Simpson's diversity index over productive rearrangements. This is the immuneACCESS table as TCRdb keeps it, with only in-frame sequences that have V and J called. A part of the clones is gone; compared with another copy, unresolved V genes explain less than half, and the rest is unexplained. The V and J calls and clone size are taken from that table; D and trimming were inferred from the DNA. The sample table contains 200,000 to 250,000 clones; only one count was recorded for 80% to 90% of them. The ten largest make up approximately 14% of the sample.

In the prospective study, participants were roughly 18 to 95 years old, resided in about two dozen geographic areas of the United States, and were enrolled through a virtual design. In the prospective study, cohorts were assigned on the basis of participant-reported clinical history obtained from a screening survey and a study questionnaire. Each participant in the prospective study had whole blood, serum and a nasopharyngeal or oropharyngeal swab collected by mobile phlebotomists. Participants in the prospective study had the option to provide additional blood draws and questionnaires over an approximately 2-month period. Prospective study blood samples were shipped either frozen or at room temperature before DNA extraction. Remarks on this clone: Its antigen has not been determined. Qualities for individual bases were not recorded, and no much larger clone is one base off.

Sequencing used PBMCs or T cells enriched from blood (not recorded which). The receptor was isolated from a woman in her forties or fifties with acute COVID-19.

At the DNA level, the sequence is TGTGCCAGCAGTTTAAGTGGGACTGGGAGCACTGAAGCTTTCTTT. It translates to CASSLSGTGSTEAFF. The chain joins TRBV28 to TRBJ1-1; TRBD1 is a possible D gene, resting on 5 matching bases. The CDR3, from cysteine to phenylalanine, totals 15 residues. Only the CDR3 part of the read is kept: 45 bases, read in frame from the first base. Reading the germline V gene gives CDR1 MDHEN and CDR2 SYDVKM. V is cut by 2 bases and J by 4 bases, and the space between the germline ends is 14 bases.